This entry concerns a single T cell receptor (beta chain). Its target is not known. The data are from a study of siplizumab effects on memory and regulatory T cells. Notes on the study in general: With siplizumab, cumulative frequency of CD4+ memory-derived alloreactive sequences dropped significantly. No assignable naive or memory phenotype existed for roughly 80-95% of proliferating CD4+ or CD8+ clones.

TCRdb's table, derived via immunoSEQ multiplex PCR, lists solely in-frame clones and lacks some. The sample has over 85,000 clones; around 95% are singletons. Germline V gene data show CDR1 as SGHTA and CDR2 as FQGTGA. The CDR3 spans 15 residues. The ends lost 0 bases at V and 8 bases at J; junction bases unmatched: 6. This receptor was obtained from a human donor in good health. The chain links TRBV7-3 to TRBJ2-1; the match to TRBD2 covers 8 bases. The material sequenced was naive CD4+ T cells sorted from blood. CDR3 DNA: TGTGCCAGCAGCTTAACTAGCGGGAATCGATATGAGCAGTTCTTC. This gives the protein CASSLTSGNRYEQFF.